One sample yielded the 19 T cell receptor beta chains listed below, sequenced in a study of Graves' ophthalmopathy and Graves' hyperthyroidism. RNA transcripts were the template, and TCR beta CDR3 regions were amplified from them. RT-PCR was first run with HTBI primers, then multiplex PCR in a second round. A single record per CDR3 protein comes from TCRdb applying MiXCR to the multiplex PCR reads. The table shows almost 750,000 distinct CDR3 sequences, with roughly 41% occurring only once. Sequenced input: peripheral blood. These receptors were obtained from an adult man with Graves' ophthalmopathy.

This clonotype came up many times. The J gene is TRBJ2-7, the V gene TRBV11-2; TRBD1 matches at 11 bases. Germline V gene lookup returns CDR1 SGHAT and CDR2 FQNNGV. The CDR3 is 14 residues long. V shed 1 base and J 5 bases; nucleotides not matched to a gene: 1. The CDR3 nucleotides are TGTGCCAGCAGCTTAGTGGGACAGGGGGACGAGCAGTACTTC. Its translation is CASSLVGQGDEQYF.

This clonotype has a handful of counts. V gene TRBV7-9 combines with J gene TRBJ1-2; 7 bases are shared with TRBD1. The CDR3 covers 14 residues. Germline CDR1 SEHNR, CDR2 FQNEAQ (reference sequence). V lost 5 bases, J lost 4 bases, and 7 bases stayed unmatched. The CDR3 coding sequence is TGTGCCAGCAGCCCGACAGGGCTAGGCTATGGCTACACCTTC. This translates into CASSPTGLGYGYTF.

In its sample, this clonotype was seen many times. One junction end disagrees with the germline gene, perhaps due to a read error. The chain employs TRBV2 and TRBJ2-5; 8 bases map to TRBD2. The germline CDR1 and CDR2 sequences are SNHLY and FYNNEI. There are 12 residues in the CDR3. The CDR3 region has the DNA TGTGCCAGCAGTGAAAGGCCTAGCGGGCCCCTCTTC. This translates into CASSERPSGPLF.

This sequence joins TRBV7-9 and TRBJ1-4; 8 bases are shared with TRBD1. Germline V CDR1 and CDR2: SEHNR, FQNEAQ (reference sequence). The trim removed 5 bases at V and 5 bases at J, leaving 7 bases unmatched. This CDR3 has 15 amino acids. This CDR3 reads CASSARGQRNEKLFF. The DNA for the CDR3 is TGTGCCAGCAGCGCCAGGGGGCAAAGAAATGAAAAACTGTTTTTT.

This clonotype was recorded at least ten times. The chain joins TRBV9 to TRBJ2-5; D not certain. Germline V CDR1 and CDR2: SGDLS, YYNGEE. This CDR3 is 14 amino acids long. Trimming removed 0 bases at V and 4 bases at J, with 10 bases between. The CDR3 DNA is TGTGCCAGCAGCGTAGAGAGCGCTCTAGAGACCCAGTACTTC. Translating it yields CASSVESALETQYF.

The V and J genes are TRBV7-9 and TRBJ1-2; D is unresolved. The CDR3 is made up of 16 amino acids. Germline V gene sequence: CDR1 SEHNR, CDR2 FQNEAQ (reference sequence). The germline V and J ends were trimmed by 6 bases and 1 base, with 18 bases remaining between them. CDR3 region: CASSFGPGRNNYGYTF. The CDR3 coding sequence is TGTGCCAGCAGTTTCGGCCCGGGCAGGAATAACTATGGCTACACCTTC.

Many counts were recorded for this clonotype. This chain links TRBV19 with TRBJ1-1, with 7 nucleotides matching TRBD1. Germline assignment: CDR1 LNHDA and CDR2 SQIVND (reference sequence). V lost 10 bases and J lost 4; bases outside the gene matches: 9. This CDR3 has 13 residues. CDR3 protein: CATDRAQGTEAFF. CDR3 DNA: TGTGCCACCGACAGGGCTCAGGGCACTGAAGCTTTCTTT.

This clonotype appeared many times. The chain carries TRBV2 and TRBJ2-7; the D is unclear. This CDR3 spans 13 amino acids. Between the trimmed V and J ends, which lost 6 bases and 2 bases, there was a span of 11 bases. CDR1 is SNHLY and CDR2 is FYNNEI in the germline V gene. CDR3 loop: CASRDGPTYEQYF. The CDR3 DNA reads TGTGCCAGCAGGGACGGACCTACCTACGAGCAGTACTTC. Using reference TRBV2 and TRBJ2-7 for the parts outside the CDR3, the full variable domain is EPEVTQTPSHQVTQMGQEVILRCVPISNHLYFYWYRQILGQKVEFLVSFYNNEISEKSEIFDDQFSVERPDGSNFTLKIRSTKLEDSAMYFCASRDGPTYEQYFGPGTRLTVT.

This clonotype was detected once. It may be a read error: a sequence one base away is much more abundant. V and J are TRBV7-2 and TRBJ2-5; no definite D call. The CDR3 has 13 amino acids. Trimming stripped 1 base from V and 7 bases from J, with 10 bases between. The germline gives CDR1 SGHTA, CDR2 FQGNSA. The CDR3 DNA reads as TGTGCCAGCAGCTTAGGTGGGGAAAGGACCCAGTACTTC. Translated: CASSLGGERTQYF.

A remark on this clonotype: Compared with germline, one end of the junction differs, possibly owing to a read error. The J gene is TRBJ1-3, the V gene TRBV25-1; 8 bases match TRBD1. Germline CDR1 and CDR2: MGHDK and SYGVNS. The CDR3 has 11 amino acids. The CDR3 region is CASSSTGDHEF. The CDR3 bases are TGTGCCAGCAGCTCGACAGGGGACCACGAATTT.

V and J are TRBV9 and TRBJ2-3; no reliable D call. CDR1 is SGDLS and CDR2 is YYNGEE in the germline V gene. This CDR3 is built from 16 residues. V was cut by 1 base and J by 0 bases, with 12 bases left in between. The chain's CDR3 is CASSVSSDRSTDTQYF. The CDR3 DNA is TGTGCCAGCAGCGTATCCTCGGACCGTAGCACAGATACGCAGTATTTT. Looking up the rest from reference TRBV9 and TRBJ2-3 gives the full variable domain: DSGVTQTPKHLITATGQRVTLRCSPRSGDLSVYWYQQSLDQGLQFLIQYYNGEERAKGNILERFSAQQFPDLHSELNLSSLELGDSALYFCASSVSSDRSTDTQYFGPGTRLTVL.

Remarks on this clonotype: Because it lacks the conserved phenylalanine or tryptophan at the end, this CDR3 is likely a read error. The chain combines TRBV7-7 with TRBJ1-2; weak D call: TRBD1 (6 bases). CDR3 length: 15 residues. Germline V gene data show CDR1 as SSHAT and CDR2 as FNYEAQ (reference sequence). The CDR3: CASSLGRGDYYGYTL. The CDR3 DNA reads TGTGCTAGCAGCTTGGGCAGGGGTGACTACTATGGCTACACCCTC.

The chain is built from TRBV12-3 or TRBV12-4 and TRBJ2-7; TRBD2 aligns across 10 bases. V trimming: 6 bases; J trimming: 6 bases; junction bases outside the gene matches: 14. CDR3 length: 16 residues. The CDR3 here is CASSPRAGLALSEQYF. Written as DNA, the CDR3 is TGTGCCAGCAGCCCCCGGGCGGGACTAGCGCTTTCCGAGCAGTACTTC.

This clonotype was detected a few times. The chain has TRBV10-3 and TRBJ2-2; no clear D gene. The ends were cut back, 10 bases at V and 0 bases at J, with 9 bases in the middle. This CDR3 region has 13 residues. The V gene's germline CDR1 is ENHRY and CDR2 SYGVKD. CDR3 DNA sequence: TGTGCCAGCCTAGACCCGAACACCGGGGAGCTGTTTTTT. It codes for CASLDPNTGELFF.

This sequence joins TRBV10-2 and TRBJ2-7; TRBD2 agrees at 8 bases. Near its end, the DNA agrees better with TRBJ2-1, so the J call may be wrong. Germline V CDR1 and CDR2: WSHSY, SAAADI. CDR3 length equals 14 residues. The chain's CDR3 is CASSESSGNNEQFF. The CDR3 DNA reads as TGCGCCAGCAGTGAGTCTAGCGGGAATAATGAGCAGTTCTTC.

This clonotype was seen at least ten times. The gene calls are TRBV10-3 and TRBJ2-2; TRBD1 matches at 7 bases. This CDR3 contains 18 residues. V lost 1 base to trimming and J lost 3 bases; unmatched junction nucleotides: 11. Germline assignment: CDR1 ENHRY and CDR2 SYGVKD. In nucleotides, the CDR3 is TGTGCCATCAGTGAGTTTCATGGCGACAGGGAGCACACCGGGGAGCTGTTTTTT. Protein: CAISEFHGDREHTGELFF.

This clonotype was detected a few times. CDR3 DNA sequence: TGCAGTGCTACGGACAGGGTGAACACTGAAGCTTTCTTT. This sequence encodes CSATDRVNTEAFF. J is TRBJ1-1 and V is TRBV20-1; 8 bases agree with TRBD1. V was clipped by 4 bases and J by 0 bases; unmatched bases: 1. The CDR3 totals 13 residues. CDR1 DFQATT and CDR2 SNEGSKA come from the germline V gene (reference sequence).

As DNA, the CDR3 is TGTGCCAGCAGTTTATGGCAAGGGCCGAACACTGAAGCTTTCTTT. This gives the protein CASSLWQGPNTEAFF. The chain employs TRBV12-3 or TRBV12-4 and TRBJ1-1; D unclear. Trimming removed 2 bases from V and 1 base from J, with 11 bases in between. CDR3 length: 15 residues.

The V call is TRBV7-9, the J call TRBJ1-1; 9 bases agree with TRBD1. The V segment lost 4 bases and the J segment 3 bases; nucleotides outside the gene matches: 9. CDR3 length equals 16 residues. Germline lookup yields CDR1 SEHNR and CDR2 FQNEAQ (reference sequence). This CDR3 reads CASSCGGGQGDTEAFF. The CDR3 DNA reads TGTGCCAGCAGCTGTGGGGGGGGACAGGGCGACACTGAAGCTTTCTTT.